These 21 T cell receptor beta chains share one sample of origin, sequenced in a study of Tregs in tolerant kidney transplant recipients. Profiled with immunoSEQ multiplex PCR; TCRdb holds only in-frame clones, not every one. The sample consists of about 69,000 clones, about 89% of them appearing once. This sample comprised CD4+ T cells from blood, obtained before the transplant. These receptors came from a human donor who received a combined kidney and bone marrow transplant.

The chain employs TRBV6-1 and TRBJ2-7; TRBD1 might be the D (6 bases). CDR1 and CDR2 from the germline V gene are MNHNS and SASEGT. Trimming took off 3 bases at V and 2 bases at J, with 8 bases between the two ends. CDR3 length: 13 amino acids. The CDR3: CASSDGQTYEQYF. The CDR3 DNA reads TGTGCCAGCAGTGATGGACAGACCTACGAGCAGTACTTC.

The chain recombines TRBV5-4 with TRBJ2-7; TRBD1 is a possible D gene (5 bases). CDR3 length: 14 amino acids. The V end lost 4 bases, the J end lost 1 base, and 12 bases lay between the germline ends. Per the germline V gene, CDR1 is SGHNT and CDR2 is YYREEE (reference sequence). CDR3 bases: TGTGCCAGCAGCCCGGACATGCAATCCTACGAGCAGTACTTC. Protein product: CASSPDMQSYEQYF.

This clone has just one count. This rearrangement joins TRBV18 to TRBJ2-1; tentatively, D is TRBD2 (5 bases). The CDR3 is 17 residues long. Trimming took 2 bases from V and 6 from J, leaving 20 bases between them. From germline, CDR1 is KGHSH and CDR2 LQKENI. CDR3: CASSPFVLRVEVNEQFF. The CDR3 DNA sequence: TGTGCCAGCTCACCATTCGTGTTGCGGGTGGAGGTCAATGAGCAGTTCTTC.

The V gene is TRBV28, the J gene TRBJ2-5, with D possibly matching TRBD2 (5 bases). The CDR3 length is 14 residues. Trimming took 4 bases from V and 4 from J, leaving 13 bases between them. Per germline, CDR1 MDHEN and CDR2 SYDVKM. The CDR3 DNA reads TGTGCCAGCAGTTACCCGGGGAGTATAGAGACCCAGTACTTC. Translation gives CASSYPGSIETQYF.

The genes are TRBV19 and TRBJ2-7; D gene unclear. V was trimmed by 3 bases and J by 0 bases, leaving 9 bases between them. The CDR3 is made up of 14 amino acids. Germline CDR1 and CDR2: LNHDA and SQIVND (reference sequence). CDR3 nucleotides: TGTGCCAGTAGTATCGGGTATAGCTCCTACGAGCAGTACTTC. Translation gives CASSIGYSSYEQYF.

There are a few counts of this clone. V is TRBV5-1 and J is TRBJ1-2, with TRBD1 matching 7 bases. Germline V CDR1 and CDR2: SGHRS, YFSETQ. The CDR3 contains 14 residues. Trimming cost V 1 base and J 5 bases; bases outside gene matches: 5. CDR3 DNA sequence: TGCGCCAGCAGCTTGCCACAGGGGAATTATGGCTACACCTTC. It yields the protein CASSLPQGNYGYTF.

This rearrangement joins TRBV11-2 to TRBJ2-3; 7 positions agree with TRBD1. In germline, CDR1 is SGHAT, CDR2 FQNNGV. There are 15 residues in the CDR3. J was trimmed by 6 bases and V by 1 base; bases with no gene match: 7. The CDR3 bases are TGTGCCAGCAGCTTAGCCCTCACAGGGGTGGATACGCAGTATTTT. This translates into CASSLALTGVDTQYF.

As DNA, the CDR3 is TGTGCCATCAGTGAGTCGTATGGCGAGGACCAGTACTTC. This gives the protein CAISESYGEDQYF. The chain couples TRBV10-3 to TRBJ2-5; no firm D call. The CDR3 is made up of 13 amino acids. The germline CDR1 and CDR2 sequences are ENHRY and SYGVKD. The V end lost 0 bases, the J end lost 10 bases, and 12 bases lay between the germline ends.

The sample holds one count of this clone. The rearrangement links TRBV29-1 to TRBJ2-7, with 9 bases aligning to TRBD1. The CDR3 has 14 residues. J gave up 6 bases and V 2 bases, and 8 bases lay outside the gene matches. Germline loops: CDR1 SQVTM, CDR2 ANQGSEA. The CDR3 sequence is CSVEWGQGFGEQYF. The CDR3 DNA sequence: TGCAGCGTTGAATGGGGACAGGGATTCGGCGAGCAGTACTTC.

The chain is built from TRBV5-3 and TRBJ2-7; the D gene is possibly TRBD2 (6 bases). TRBV5-3 is known as an ORF, though its function is uncertain. The V gene lost 4 bases and the J gene lost 2 bases, with 16 bases spanning the gap. The CDR3 contains 15 residues. For the CDR3, the DNA is TGTGCCAGAAGCCCCCTGTGGGGGGAGCCCTACGAGCAGTACTTC. Protein sequence: CARSPLWGEPYEQYF.

The V call is TRBV5-1, the J call TRBJ2-2; TRBD1 matches 7 bases. Germline V gene data show CDR1 as SGHRS and CDR2 as YFSETQ. The CDR3 sequence is 15 residues long. The junction had 3 bases not matched to a gene; V was cut back by 4 bases and J by 0 bases. The CDR3 DNA reads TGCGCCAGCAGCCAGGGACAGCCGAACACCGGGGAGCTGTTTTTT. It translates to CASSQGQPNTGELFF.

V is TRBV6-6 and J is TRBJ1-1; 7 bases match TRBD1. The CDR3 consists of 14 residues. Losses at the gene ends were 0 bases for V and 7 bases for J; bases not matched to a gene: 5. Germline CDR1 MNHNY, CDR2 SVGAGI (reference sequence). The CDR3 protein is CASSYSRQGNEAFF. The CDR3 coding sequence is TGTGCCAGCAGTTACTCGAGACAGGGAAATGAAGCTTTCTTT.

The genes are TRBV5-1 and TRBJ1-5, with 10 bases identical to TRBD1. Germline values: CDR1 SGHRS, CDR2 YFSETQ. This CDR3 spans 14 amino acids. The ends lost 4 bases at V and 5 bases at J; junction bases unmatched: 3. CDR3 DNA: TGCGCCAGCAGCCCCGGGACAGGGGATCAGCCCCAGCATTTT. It yields the protein CASSPGTGDQPQHF.

The J gene is TRBJ2-5, the V gene TRBV7-9, with TRBD2 identical over 12 bases. The trim removed 6 bases at V and 4 bases at J, leaving 6 bases unmatched. The CDR3 has 15 residues. Germline lookup yields CDR1 SEHNR and CDR2 FQNEAQ (reference sequence). This CDR3 is CASRSLAGGPETQYF. The CDR3 DNA is TGTGCCAGCAGATCCCTAGCGGGAGGGCCAGAGACCCAGTACTTC. The whole variable domain, remainder taken from reference TRBV7-9 and TRBJ2-5, is DTGVSQNPRHKITKRGQNVTFRCDPISEHNRLYWYRQTLGQGPEFLTYFQNEAQLEKSRLLSDRFSAERPKGSFSTLEIQRTEQGDSAMYLCASRSLAGGPETQYFGPGTRLLVL.

The chain employs TRBV29-1 and TRBJ2-1; TRBD2 matches at 7 bases. CDR3 length: 13 amino acids. V trimming: 5 bases; J trimming: 4 bases; junction bases outside the gene matches: 5. Germline V gives CDR1 SQVTM, CDR2 ANQGSEA. CDR3 sequence (DNA): TGCAGCGTTTTCCTAGCGGTTTACAATGAGCAGTTCTTC. It encodes CSVFLAVYNEQFF.

This clone turned up a few times. The CDR3 nucleotides are TGTGCCTGGAGTGTAGGGGGAAATCAGCCCCAGCATTTT. Its protein is CAWSVGGNQPQHF. This chain connects TRBV30 to TRBJ1-5; D perhaps matches TRBD1 (6 bases). In germline, CDR1 is GTSNPN, CDR2 SVGIG (reference sequence). The CDR3 runs 13 residues. V was trimmed by 0 bases and J by 4 bases, leaving 7 bases between them. Full variable domain (remainder filled in from reference TRBV30 and TRBJ1-5): SQTIHQWPATLVQPVGSPLSLECTVEGTSNPNLYWYRQAAGRGLQLLFYSVGIGQISSEVPQNLSASRPQDRQFILSSKKLLLSDSGFYLCAWSVGGNQPQHFGDGTRLSIL.

The chain employs TRBV19 and TRBJ2-1, with 11 bases that match TRBD2. The CDR3 is made up of 17 amino acids. With 0 bases clipped from V and 3 bases from J, the junction kept 4 bases outside the gene matches. The V gene's germline CDR1 is LNHDA and CDR2 SQIVND (reference sequence). The chain's CDR3 is CASSIDHGLAGYNEQFF. CDR3 nucleotides: TGTGCCAGTAGTATAGACCACGGACTAGCGGGCTACAATGAGCAGTTCTTC. Supplemented by reference TRBV19 and TRBJ2-1, the full variable domain reads DGGITQSPKYLFRKEGQNVTLSCEQNLNHDAMYWYRQDPGQGLRLIYYSQIVNDFQKGDIAEGYSVSREKKESFPLTVTSAQKNPTAFYLCASSIDHGLAGYNEQFFGPGTRLTVL.

This sequence joins TRBV5-7 and TRBJ2-7; D possibly corresponds to TRBD1 (7 bases). TRBV5-7 is identified as an open reading frame with a role that is uncertain. V lost 4 bases, J lost 0 bases, and 20 bases lay in between. This CDR3 region has 17 residues. The CDR3 DNA follows: TGTGCCAGCAGCCGTGGCGGAGGGGGCGATTCCTCCTACGAGCAGTACTTC. Translated, it gives CASSRGGGGDSSYEQYF.

V and J are TRBV2 and TRBJ2-7; D is ambiguous. This CDR3 contains 16 residues. With 0 bases removed from V and 3 bases from J, the gap between germline ends came to 15 bases. Germline assignment: CDR1 SNHLY and CDR2 FYNNEI. CDR3 DNA sequence: TGTGCCAGCAGTGAAGCGCTTCAGCGACTCCTCTACGAGCAGTACTTC. As protein: CASSEALQRLLYEQYF.

V gene TRBV5-4 combines with J gene TRBJ2-5; 9 nucleotides line up with TRBD2. Germline V lookup: CDR1 SGHNT, CDR2 YYREEE (reference sequence). V shed 4 bases, J shed 4 bases, and the junction held 5 bases outside the gene matches. The CDR3 has 14 amino acids. CDR3 sequence (DNA): TGTGCCAGCAGCCGCGGGGGGGGTGTAGAGACCCAGTACTTC. The encoded protein is CASSRGGGVETQYF.

The chain joins TRBV9 to TRBJ1-2, with a possible D match to TRBD1 (6 bases). The length of the CDR3 is 14 residues. The germline V gene encodes CDR1 SGDLS and CDR2 YYNGEE. V lost 4 bases and J 7 bases, leaving 17 bases between the germline ends. The CDR3 sequence is CASSLRDTGFGYTF. Here the CDR3 DNA reads TGTGCCAGCAGCCTCCGGGACACGGGTTTTGGCTACACCTTC.